The T cell receptor beta chain under discussion was sequenced for a study of identical twins. With 1 base removed from V and 1 base from J, the gap between germline ends came to 5 bases. The CDR3 has 13 amino acids. Looked up from germline, CDR1 is MGHRA and CDR2 is YSYEKL. The sample holds many counts of this clonotype. What it binds is not known. Findings and caveats of the study: Modeled out-of-frame TCR alpha sharing in monozygotic twins fell below observed levels. The degree of excess twin sharing was weaker in beta out-of-frame sequences. Insertions were fewer in abundant cord blood beta clonotypes, whereas memory repertoires showed none of this pattern.

TCRdb ran MiXCR on the 5' RACE reads and lists one entry per CDR3 protein. The sample records 200,000 to 300,000 distinct CDR3 sequences, 6% to 8% being singletons. This sample was shared with a second study, whose subject was yellow fever vaccine responses in identical twins.

The chain employs TRBV4-1 and TRBJ2-7; no firm D call. Sequenced: CD8+ T cells sorted from blood. The TCR originated in a woman aged 18-29 years in good health. The CDR3 DNA reads TGCGCCAGCAGCCAAGGTTCATCCTACGAGCAGTACTTC. Protein sequence: CASSQGSSYEQYF.